Listed here are 15 T cell receptor beta chains from one sample, sequenced in a study of T-cell memory formation after mild COVID-19. MiXCR, run by TCRdb on the 5' RACE reads, gives a single entry per CDR3 protein. The table shows tens of thousands of distinct CDR3 sequences, with more than 8% occurring only once. Sequencing was performed on PBMCs or a T cell subset sorted from them (not recorded which). These receptors were obtained from a man aged 18 to 30 who had mild COVID-19 (a few samples of this study predate the infection). Cell type and time point are not known.

This sequence joins TRBV21-1 and TRBJ1-3; TRBD1, the D gene given by the table, was not confirmed from the DNA. TRBV21-1 is shown as a pseudogene. The CDR3 extends over 18 amino acids. The chain's CDR3 is CASSKTKPLGLSGNTIYF. CDR3 sequence (DNA): TGTGCCAGCAGCAAAACAAAACCCCTCGGGCTTTCTGGAAACACCATATATTTT.

This clonotype came up a few times. This chain joins TRBV4-2 and TRBJ2-2; 10 bases are shared with TRBD1. J lost 6 bases, V lost 4 bases, and 5 bases had no gene match. The CDR3 is 15 residues long. Germline CDR1 and CDR2: LGHNA and YNFKEQ. The CDR3: CASSPRDRGSGELFF. For the CDR3, the DNA is TGTGCCAGCAGCCCCCGGGACAGGGGTTCCGGGGAGCTGTTTTTT.

The sample holds a few counts of this clonotype. CDR3 coding DNA: TGTGCCAGCTCAAAGGACAGGGAGGGTTACGAGCAGTACGTC. Amino acids: CASSKDREGYEQYV. This chain links TRBV18 with TRBJ2-7, with D possibly matching TRBD1 (8 bases). Germline assignment: CDR1 KGHSH and CDR2 LQKENI. Trimming cost V 5 bases and J 4 bases, with 15 bases left between them. The CDR3 covers 14 residues.

The J gene is TRBJ2-7, the V gene TRBV7-2, with D perhaps TRBD2 (6 bases). This CDR3 spans 13 amino acids. CDR1 and CDR2 (germline): SGHTA, FQGNSA. Trimming stripped 10 bases from V and 3 bases from J, with 16 bases between. CDR3 loop: CATSAGPNYEQYF. The CDR3 nucleotides are TGTGCCACCTCCGCGGGACCGAACTACGAGCAGTACTTC.

This clonotype showed up many times. This chain connects TRBV6-5 to TRBJ2-2; a weak D match, TRBD2 (7 bases). The V end lost 1 base, the J end lost 4 bases, and 13 bases lay between the germline ends. The germline gives CDR1 MNHEY, CDR2 SVGAGI. This CDR3 is 16 amino acids long. CDR3 nucleotides: TGTGCCAGCAGTTACTTTCGGGGGGCCGGCACCGGGGAGCTGTTTTTT. This translates into CASSYFRGAGTGELFF.

This clonotype has more than one count but fewer than ten. The chain links TRBV6-6 to TRBJ1-6; unclear D gene. Between the trimmed V and J ends, which lost 0 bases and 0 bases, there was a span of 12 bases. The germline gives CDR1 MNHNY, CDR2 SVGAGI (reference sequence). The CDR3 has 18 residues. The CDR3 sequence: CASSYSPFLSSYNSPLHF. As DNA, the CDR3 is TGTGCCAGCAGTTACTCTCCTTTCCTGAGCTCCTATAATTCACCCCTCCACTTT.

This clonotype came up a few times. The chain links TRBV5-1 to TRBJ2-7, with 10 bases that match TRBD2. The CDR3 length is 15 residues. V dropped 4 bases and J dropped 2; count of bases not matched to a gene: 6. Germline CDR1 SGHRS, CDR2 YFSETQ. CDR3 bases: TGCGCCAGCAGCGTGACTAGCGGGCCCCCCTACGAGCAGTACTTC. This codes for CASSVTSGPPYEQYF.

This clonotype has just a few counts. The gene calls are TRBV12-5 and TRBJ2-2; perhaps TRBD1 as D (5 bases). Germline CDR1 reads LGHNT; CDR2 reads FRNRAP. Trimming stripped 3 bases from V and 0 bases from J, with 11 bases between. This CDR3 contains 16 residues. CDR3 bases: TGTGCTAGTGGTTTCATAAGGGGCCCGAACACCGGGGAGCTGTTTTTT. This encodes CASGFIRGPNTGELFF. Variable domain in full (rest from reference TRBV12-5 and TRBJ2-2): DARVTQTPRHKVTEMGQEVTMRCQPILGHNTVFWYRQTMMQGLELLAYFRNRAPLDDSGMPKDRFSAEMPDATLATLKIQPSEPRDSAVYFCASGFIRGPNTGELFFGEGSRLTVL.

This clonotype has just one count. This chain connects TRBV7-2 to TRBJ2-5; 7 bases fit TRBD1. V dropped 2 bases and J dropped 7; count of bases not matched to a gene: 10. The CDR3 covers 15 residues. CDR1 and CDR2 from the germline V gene are SGHTA and FQGNSA. The CDR3: CASSLSPGQPTTQYF. The CDR3 DNA reads TGTGCCAGCAGCTTATCTCCGGGACAGCCAACGACCCAGTACTTC.

This clonotype was seen a handful of times. The rearrangement uses TRBV5-1 and TRBJ2-7; maybe TRBD2 (5 bases). Looked up from germline, CDR1 is SGHRS and CDR2 is YFSETQ. The CDR3 spans 14 residues. Trimming took 0 bases from V and 6 from J, leaving 13 bases between them. The CDR3 protein is CASSLEGVVGEQYF. The CDR3 DNA sequence: TGCGCCAGCAGCTTGGAGGGAGTCGTCGGCGAGCAGTACTTC. Drawing the rest from reference TRBV5-1 and TRBJ2-7, the complete variable domain is KAGVTQTPRYLIKTRGQQVTLSCSPISGHRSVSWYQQTPGQGLQFLFEYFSETQRNKGNFPGRFSGRQFSNSRSEMNVSTLELGDSALYLCASSLEGVVGEQYFGPGTRLTVT.

This clonotype occurred a few times. The gene calls are TRBV7-3 and TRBJ2-1, with TRBD1 as a possible D gene (6 bases). The CDR3 runs to 14 residues. The germline V gene has CDR1 SGHTA and CDR2 FQGTGA. Trimming left V 6 bases short and J 3 bases short, with 12 bases between. CDR3 in amino acids: CASSVQGFYNEQFF. DNA of the CDR3: TGTGCCAGCAGTGTACAGGGCTTCTACAATGAGCAGTTCTTC.

This clonotype was counted between two and nine times. The gene calls are TRBV5-1 and TRBJ1-4, with TRBD1 identical over 11 bases. V was clipped by 0 bases and J by 8 bases; unmatched bases: 9. The V gene's germline CDR1 is SGHRS and CDR2 YFSETQ. The CDR3 has 17 residues. The CDR3 reads CASSLAPGTGGLEKLFF. CDR3 DNA sequence: TGCGCCAGCAGCTTGGCCCCTGGGACAGGGGGGCTAGAAAAACTGTTTTTT.

At least ten counts were recorded for this clonotype. The V gene is TRBV2, the J gene TRBJ2-2; D is ambiguous. There are 13 residues in the CDR3. The ends were cut back, 0 bases at V and 5 bases at J, with 4 bases in the middle. CDR1 and CDR2 (germline): SNHLY, FYNNEI. The CDR3 reads CASSEAATGELFF. CDR3 DNA: TGTGCCAGCAGTGAAGCGGCTACCGGGGAGCTGTTTTTT.

This chain links TRBV20-1 with TRBJ2-1, with D possibly TRBD2 on 6 matching bases. The CDR3 covers 13 residues. CDR1 is DFQATT and CDR2 is SNEGSKA in the germline V gene (reference sequence). V shed 4 bases and J shed 5 bases, with 12 bases lying between them. The CDR3 spells CSATSSGNNEQFF. CDR3 DNA sequence: TGCAGTGCTACTAGTAGCGGAAACAATGAGCAGTTCTTC.

The CDR3 nucleotides read TGCAGTCTCAGCGGGGGACACTACAATGAGCAGTTCTTC. It is translated as CSLSGGHYNEQFF. The chain combines TRBV20-1 with TRBJ2-1; 8 bases are shared with TRBD2. Germline CDR1 reads DFQATT; CDR2 reads SNEGSKA (reference sequence). J lost 3 bases, V lost 8 bases, and 6 bases had no gene match. This CDR3 is built from 13 residues.